A single sample gave rise to the 30 T cell receptor beta chains below, sequenced in a study of blood T cell repertoires in COVID-19. Method: immunoSEQ multiplex PCR; TCRdb's copy keeps in-frame clones and lacks some. The sample includes about 280,000 clones, 75% to 90% seen only once; the top ten take 2.2%. Specimen: peripheral blood. The receptors derive from a woman aged 45-59 years who had recovered from COVID-19.

The rearrangement uses TRBV6-5 and TRBJ2-1; 8 bases fit TRBD1. CDR1 MNHEY and CDR2 SVGAGI come from the germline V gene. The CDR3 extends over 15 amino acids. Trimming removed 7 bases from V and 0 bases from J; junction bases left unmatched: 5. CDR3 loop: CASTQGATSYNEQFF. The CDR3 coding sequence is TGTGCCAGCACCCAGGGGGCAACCTCCTACAATGAGCAGTTCTTC.

The V call is TRBV6-5, the J call TRBJ1-4, with 8 nucleotides matching TRBD1. The germline CDR1 and CDR2 sequences are MNHEY and SVGAGI. CDR3 length: 14 amino acids. The junction had 2 bases not matched to a gene; V was cut back by 2 bases and J by 6 bases. Written as DNA, the CDR3 is TGTGCCAGCAGTTACGTCAGGGGGCATGAAAAACTGTTTTTT. Its translation: CASSYVRGHEKLFF.

This clone was detected only a few times. The chain is built from TRBV5-1 and TRBJ2-2; 7 nucleotides match TRBD1. The CDR3 contains 18 residues. Germline V gene sequence: CDR1 SGHRS, CDR2 YFSETQ. V was clipped by 1 base and J by 2 bases; unmatched bases: 11. The DNA of the CDR3 is TGCGCCAGCAGCTTGAAGCCGACAGGGCATCGCAACACCGGGGAGCTGTTTTTT. Translated: CASSLKPTGHRNTGELFF.

The chain recombines TRBV15 with TRBJ1-2; unclear D gene. The CDR3 sequence is 13 residues long. The V end lost 1 base, the J end lost 8 bases, and 11 bases lay between the germline ends. The V gene's germline CDR1 is LNHNV and CDR2 YYDKDF (reference sequence). Here the CDR3 DNA reads TGTGCCACCAGCAGAGGGGAGGGCGTAGGCTACACCTTC. Its translation is CATSRGEGVGYTF.

With regard to this clone: The sample carries other DNA sequences with the same CDR3. The V and J genes are TRBV7-2 and TRBJ2-5; the match to TRBD2 covers 11 bases. CDR1 is SGHTA, CDR2 FQGNSA, per germline. V lost 1 base and J lost 2; bases outside the gene matches: 3. There are 16 residues in the CDR3. The CDR3 region is CASSLGLAGGQETQYF. Written as DNA, the CDR3 is TGTGCCAGCAGCTTAGGGTTAGCGGGAGGGCAAGAGACCCAGTACTTC.

V and J are TRBV5-4 and TRBJ2-7, with D unresolved. The CDR3 totals 13 residues. Germline CDR1 SGHNT, CDR2 YYREEE (reference sequence). The V and J ends lost 3 bases and 5 bases respectively, with 12 bases between them. The CDR3 region has the DNA TGTGCCAGCAGCTACGACGCGGAAAACGAGCAGTACTTC. Amino acid sequence: CASSYDAENEQYF.

In nucleotides, the CDR3 is TGTGCCAGTAGTATGACAGGGGTCGTTGGCTACACCTTC. This sequence encodes CASSMTGVVGYTF. The V call is TRBV19, the J call TRBJ1-2, with 8 positions matching TRBD1. The CDR3 sequence is 13 residues long. Trimming removed 3 bases from V and 7 bases from J; junction bases left unmatched: 4. Germline CDR1 and CDR2: LNHDA and SQIVND (reference sequence).

The chain joins TRBV6-5 to TRBJ1-2; the D is unclear. Trimming took 3 bases from V and 2 from J, leaving 7 bases between them. This CDR3 has 13 amino acids. In germline, CDR1 is MNHEY, CDR2 SVGAGI. The CDR3 loop is CASSYEINYGYTF. The CDR3 region has the DNA TGTGCCAGCAGTTATGAGATAAACTATGGCTACACCTTC.

This clone was observed a handful of times. The J gene is TRBJ1-2, the V gene TRBV29-1; 10 bases map to TRBD1. This CDR3 has 12 residues. Germline CDR1 and CDR2: SQVTM and ANQGSEA. V lost 5 bases, J lost 5 bases, and 2 bases stayed unmatched. CDR3 in amino acids: CSVTGQGYGYTF. In DNA, the CDR3 is TGCAGCGTTACGGGACAGGGGTATGGCTACACCTTC.

This chain joins TRBV19 and TRBJ2-1; 8 bases match TRBD1. The junction had 7 bases not matched to a gene; V was cut back by 3 bases and J by 9 bases. Per the germline V gene, CDR1 is LNHDA and CDR2 is SQIVND (reference sequence). This CDR3 contains 14 residues. In DNA, the CDR3 is TGTGCCAGTAGTATTTCAGGGGGCGGCGGTGAGCAGTTCTTC. Amino acids: CASSISGGGGEQFF.

This clone showed up just once. The chain carries TRBV7-2 and TRBJ2-1; TRBD2 might be the D (5 bases). The CDR3 spans 11 residues. In germline, CDR1 is SGHTA, CDR2 FQGNSA. The germline V and J ends were trimmed by 7 bases and 9 bases, with 10 bases remaining between them. CDR3 residues: CASKRGFEQFF. CDR3 bases: TGTGCCAGCAAGCGCGGGTTTGAGCAGTTCTTC.

This chain connects TRBV4-1 to TRBJ1-2, with D perhaps matching TRBD1 (6 bases). The CDR3 totals 14 residues. Germline V gene data show CDR1 as MGHRA and CDR2 as YSYEKL. V was cut by 1 base and J by 5 bases, with 11 bases left in between. The CDR3 DNA sequence: TGCGCCAGCAGCCAAGTGGGGGCCGGGTATGGCTACACCTTC. It yields the protein CASSQVGAGYGYTF.

The chain joins TRBV5-6 to TRBJ2-4; D remains unclear. The germline gives CDR1 SGHDT, CDR2 YYEEEE. The V end lost 4 bases, the J end lost 0 bases, and 17 bases lay between the germline ends. The CDR3 totals 17 residues. The CDR3 reads CASSPAIQTLAKNIQYF. In DNA, the CDR3 is TGTGCCAGCAGCCCGGCAATTCAGACACTAGCCAAAAACATTCAGTACTTC.

The CDR3 DNA reads as TGTGCCACCAGCAGACTTTGGAGCACCGGGGAGCTGTTTTTT. Protein: CATSRLWSTGELFF. The chain links TRBV15 to TRBJ2-2; no firm D call. There are 14 residues in the CDR3. Per the germline V gene, CDR1 is LNHNV and CDR2 is YYDKDF (reference sequence). With 2 bases removed from V and 4 bases from J, the gap between germline ends came to 8 bases.

The CDR3 sequence is CAISESFRDRDGANVLTF. CDR3 nucleotide sequence: TGTGCCATCAGTGAGTCTTTCCGGGACAGAGATGGGGCCAACGTCCTGACTTTC. The chain has TRBV10-3 and TRBJ2-6, with 7 bases identical to TRBD1. CDR1 is ENHRY and CDR2 is SYGVKD in the germline V gene. Trimming at V came to 0 bases and at J to 3 bases, leaving 8 bases not matched to a gene. The CDR3 spans 18 residues.

This clone was observed once. The J gene is TRBJ2-1, the V gene TRBV13; D not resolved. Trimming pared 6 bases from V and 10 bases from J, leaving 4 bases between. From germline, CDR1 is PRHDT and CDR2 FYEKMQ (reference sequence). This CDR3 has 9 amino acids. CDR3 in DNA: TGTGCCAGCAGTCTAGAGCAGTTCTTC. This translates into CASSLEQFF.

The CDR3 region is CASSSWRGFSNQPQHF. CDR3 sequence (DNA): TGTGCCAGCAGCTCCTGGCGGGGGTTTAGCAATCAGCCCCAGCATTTT. The chain links TRBV7-8 to TRBJ1-5, with D possibly TRBD1 on 5 matching bases. Germline V gene data show CDR1 as SGHVS and CDR2 as FQNEAQ. This CDR3 region has 16 residues. Trimming removed 4 bases at V and 0 bases at J, with 13 bases between.

The chain links TRBV7-8 to TRBJ2-5, with TRBD2 identical over 8 bases. The CDR3 has 17 residues. Germline lookup yields CDR1 SGHVS and CDR2 FQNEAQ. The junction had 11 bases not matched to a gene; V was cut back by 4 bases and J by 1 base. DNA for the CDR3: TGTGCCAGCAGCTCCCACCTGGCGGGGGGACCCCAAGAGACCCAGTACTTC. Protein product: CASSSHLAGGPQETQYF.

The chain combines TRBV6-5 with TRBJ1-1; 7 bases fit TRBD1. The CDR3 covers 15 residues. Germline V gene data show CDR1 as MNHEY and CDR2 as SVGAGI. Trimming removed 6 bases from V and 3 bases from J; junction bases left unmatched: 10. CDR3 sequence: CASRARGGLDTEAFF. As DNA, the CDR3 is TGTGCCAGCAGGGCTCGAGGGGGCTTAGACACTGAAGCTTTCTTT.

The chain recombines TRBV14 with TRBJ1-6, with a tentative D call TRBD1 (5 bases). Germline CDR1 SGHDN, CDR2 FVKESK. The CDR3 is made up of 15 amino acids. V lost 4 bases, J lost 0 bases, and 7 bases lay in between. This chain's CDR3 is CASSLRASYNSPLHF. The CDR3 DNA reads TGTGCCAGCAGCCTCAGGGCCTCCTATAATTCACCCCTCCACTTT.

The chain employs TRBV9 and TRBJ2-1, with 8 bases identical to TRBD1. CDR1 SGDLS and CDR2 YYNGEE come from the germline V gene. The CDR3 loop spans 15 amino acids. The junction had 12 bases not matched to a gene; V was cut back by 4 bases and J by 9 bases. As DNA, the CDR3 is TGTGCCAGCAGCCCGCACAGGGGGTCCACAGTTGAGCAGTTCTTC. Its protein is CASSPHRGSTVEQFF.

The chain employs TRBV5-1 and TRBJ1-1; 9 positions match TRBD1. This CDR3 spans 15 amino acids. Germline CDR1 SGHRS, CDR2 YFSETQ. J gave up 4 bases and V 3 bases, and 7 bases lay outside the gene matches. CDR3 nucleotides: TGCGCCAGCAGCTGGGGACAGGGAGGGGTCACTGAAGCTTTCTTT. It encodes CASSWGQGGVTEAFF.

This clone was found many times. The J gene is TRBJ2-2, the V gene TRBV6-5, with 7 bases matching TRBD1. Germline CDR1 reads MNHEY; CDR2 reads SVGAGI. V shed 7 bases and J 0 bases; nucleotides not matched to a gene: 2. The CDR3 runs to 14 residues. The CDR3 spells CASTRGTNTGELFF. The CDR3, as DNA: TGTGCCAGCACCAGGGGGACGAACACCGGGGAGCTGTTTTTT.

This chain uses TRBV6-1 with TRBJ2-1, with D possibly matching TRBD2 (6 bases). CDR1 is MNHNS, CDR2 SASEGT, per germline. The CDR3 length is 16 residues. V was trimmed by 3 bases and J by 4 bases, leaving 16 bases between them. The CDR3 DNA reads TGTGCCAGCAGTGAGGATCGGGCGGGATGGTACAATGAGCAGTTCTTC. Amino acid sequence: CASSEDRAGWYNEQFF.

On this clone: Other DNA sequences from this sample encode an identical CDR3 as well. V is TRBV27 and J is TRBJ1-1; TRBD1 is a possible D gene (6 bases). Trimming stripped 0 bases from V and 5 bases from J, with 7 bases between. The V gene's germline CDR1 is MNHEY and CDR2 SMNVEV (reference sequence). The CDR3 has 13 amino acids. CDR3 in DNA: TGTGCCAGCAGTTTATCGCAGGGGACTGAAGCTTTCTTT. Encoded protein: CASSLSQGTEAFF.

The rearrangement uses TRBV7-3 and TRBJ2-1, with D tentatively TRBD1 (5 bases). The CDR3 extends over 15 amino acids. Deletions cut 2 bases from V and 10 bases from J, with 18 bases between. CDR1 is SGHTA, CDR2 FQGTGA, per germline. The CDR3 DNA sequence: TGTGCCAGCAGCTTATACGCTCAGGGTTCGGTAGAGCAGTTCTTC. It specifies CASSLYAQGSVEQFF.

J is TRBJ2-7 and V is TRBV16, with 7 bases matching TRBD1. V lost 0 bases to trimming and J lost 4 bases; unmatched junction nucleotides: 6. The germline V gene has CDR1 KGHSY and CDR2 FQNENV. This CDR3 is built from 15 residues. CDR3 loop: CASSQSTGERYEQYF. Here the CDR3 DNA reads TGTGCCAGCAGCCAATCCACAGGGGAACGATACGAGCAGTACTTC.

The chain carries TRBV3-1 (or the pseudogene TRBV3-2) and TRBJ1-6, with TRBD1 matching over 7 bases. Losses at the gene ends were 1 base for V and 9 bases for J; bases not matched to a gene: 6. CDR1 and CDR2 (germline): LGHDT, YNNKEL (reference sequence). The CDR3 contains 15 residues. The CDR3 sequence is CASSQAAGGGSPLHF. The CDR3 region has the DNA TGTGCCAGCAGCCAAGCGGCAGGGGGAGGTTCACCCCTCCACTTT.

This rearrangement joins TRBV27 to TRBJ2-7; TRBD2 matches 10 bases. Germline CDR1 and CDR2: MNHEY and SMNVEV (reference sequence). This CDR3 region has 16 residues. V shed 5 bases, J shed 2 bases, and the junction held 9 bases outside the gene matches. CDR3 DNA: TGTGCCAGCAGTCGTACTATAGCGGGAGGAGCCTACGAGCAGTACTTC. Amino acid sequence: CASSRTIAGGAYEQYF.

The chain joins TRBV11-2 to TRBJ1-6, with TRBD1 matching over 8 bases. CDR1 is SGHAT and CDR2 is FQNNGV in the germline V gene. V lost 2 bases and J lost 6; bases outside the gene matches: 15. The CDR3 runs 19 residues. DNA of the CDR3: TGTGCCAGCAGCTTACCCCGGGGTGGCAGGGGGCTTCGTAATTCACCCCTCCACTTT. It is translated as CASSLPRGGRGLRNSPLHF.